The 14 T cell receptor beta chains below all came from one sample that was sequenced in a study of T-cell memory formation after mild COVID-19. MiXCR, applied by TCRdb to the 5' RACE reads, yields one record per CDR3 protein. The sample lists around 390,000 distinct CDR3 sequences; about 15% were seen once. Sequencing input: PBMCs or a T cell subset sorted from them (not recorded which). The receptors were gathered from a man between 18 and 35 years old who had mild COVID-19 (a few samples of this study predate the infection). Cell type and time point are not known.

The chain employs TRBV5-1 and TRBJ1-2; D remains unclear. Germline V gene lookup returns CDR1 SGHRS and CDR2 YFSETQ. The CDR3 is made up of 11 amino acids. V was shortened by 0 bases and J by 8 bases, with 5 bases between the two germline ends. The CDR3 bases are TGCGCCAGCAGCTTGGACGGAGGCTACACCTTC. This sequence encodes CASSLDGGYTF.

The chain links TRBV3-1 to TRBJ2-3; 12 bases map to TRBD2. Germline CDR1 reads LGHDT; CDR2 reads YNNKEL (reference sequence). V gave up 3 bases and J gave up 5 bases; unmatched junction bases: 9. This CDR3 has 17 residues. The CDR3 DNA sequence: TGTGCCAGCAGCCAGGGATTGCTAGCGGGGGGGCTAGATACGCAGTATTTT. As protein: CASSQGLLAGGLDTQYF.

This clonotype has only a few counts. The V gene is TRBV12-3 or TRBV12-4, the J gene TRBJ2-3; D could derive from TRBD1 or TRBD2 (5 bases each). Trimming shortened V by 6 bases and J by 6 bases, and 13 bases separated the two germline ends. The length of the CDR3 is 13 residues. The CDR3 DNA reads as TGTGCCAGCAGCCCCACCTGGGGGGATACGCAGTATTTT. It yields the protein CASSPTWGDTQYF.

The CDR3 loop is CASSYRGGGEETQYF. For the CDR3, the DNA is TGTGCCAGCAGTTACCGGGGTGGGGGAGAAGAGACCCAGTACTTC. This sequence joins TRBV6-5 and TRBJ2-5; D might be TRBD1 or TRBD2, each matching 5 bases. Trimming shortened V by 2 bases and J by 3 bases, and 13 bases separated the two germline ends. The CDR3 totals 15 residues. Per the germline V gene, CDR1 is MNHEY and CDR2 is SVGAGI.

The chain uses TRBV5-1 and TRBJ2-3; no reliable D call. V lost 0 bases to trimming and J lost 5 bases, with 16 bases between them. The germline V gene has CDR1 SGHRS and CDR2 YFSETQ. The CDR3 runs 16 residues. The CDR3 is CASSLAGRSGVDTQYF. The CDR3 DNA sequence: TGCGCCAGCAGCTTGGCCGGCCGGTCTGGGGTAGATACGCAGTATTTT. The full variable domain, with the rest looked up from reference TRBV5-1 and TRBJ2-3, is KAGVTQTPRYLIKTRGQQVTLSCSPISGHRSVSWYQQTPGQGLQFLFEYFSETQRNKGNFPGRFSGRQFSNSRSEMNVSTLELGDSALYLCASSLAGRSGVDTQYFGPGTRLTVL.

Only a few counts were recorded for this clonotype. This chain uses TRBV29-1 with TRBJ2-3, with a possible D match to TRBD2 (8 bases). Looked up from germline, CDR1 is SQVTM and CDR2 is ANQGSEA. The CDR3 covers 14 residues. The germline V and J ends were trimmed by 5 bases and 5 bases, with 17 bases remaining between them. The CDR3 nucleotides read TGCAGCGTTCCCGGGAGGGGGCGATTAGATACGCAGTATTTT. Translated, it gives CSVPGRGRLDTQYF.

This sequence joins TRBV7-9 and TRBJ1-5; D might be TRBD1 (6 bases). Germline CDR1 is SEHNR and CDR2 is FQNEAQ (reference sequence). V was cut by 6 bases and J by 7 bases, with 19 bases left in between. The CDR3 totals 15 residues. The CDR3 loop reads CASRGSGGAEQPQHF. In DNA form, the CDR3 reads TGTGCCAGCAGGGGTTCCGGGGGGGCCGAACAGCCCCAGCATTTT.

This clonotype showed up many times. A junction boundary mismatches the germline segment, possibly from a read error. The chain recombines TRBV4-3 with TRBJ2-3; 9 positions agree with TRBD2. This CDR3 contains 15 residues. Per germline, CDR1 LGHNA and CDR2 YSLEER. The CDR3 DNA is TGTGCCAGCTCACCTGAGCGGGGGGGCACAGATACGCAGTATTTT. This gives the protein CASSPERGGTDTQYF.

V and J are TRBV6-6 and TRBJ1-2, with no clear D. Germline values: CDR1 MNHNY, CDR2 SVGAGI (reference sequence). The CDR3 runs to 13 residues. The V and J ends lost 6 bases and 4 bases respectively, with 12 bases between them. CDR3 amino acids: CASRHDTSYGYTF. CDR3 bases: TGTGCCAGCAGGCACGACACCTCCTATGGCTACACCTTC.

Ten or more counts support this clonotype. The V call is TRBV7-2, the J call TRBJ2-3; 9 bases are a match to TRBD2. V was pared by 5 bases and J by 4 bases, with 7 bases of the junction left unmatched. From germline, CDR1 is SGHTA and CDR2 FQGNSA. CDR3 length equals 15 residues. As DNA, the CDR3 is TGTGCCAGCAGCCGAAATAGCGGGAGCGCAGATACGCAGTATTTT. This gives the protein CASSRNSGSADTQYF.

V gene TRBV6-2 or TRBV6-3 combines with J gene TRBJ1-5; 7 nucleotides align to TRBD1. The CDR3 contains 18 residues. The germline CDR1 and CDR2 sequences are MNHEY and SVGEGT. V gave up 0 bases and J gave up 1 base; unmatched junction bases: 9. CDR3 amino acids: CASSYSSGQGESNQPQHF. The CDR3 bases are TGTGCCAGCAGTTACTCGTCGGGGCAGGGGGAAAGCAATCAGCCCCAGCATTTT.

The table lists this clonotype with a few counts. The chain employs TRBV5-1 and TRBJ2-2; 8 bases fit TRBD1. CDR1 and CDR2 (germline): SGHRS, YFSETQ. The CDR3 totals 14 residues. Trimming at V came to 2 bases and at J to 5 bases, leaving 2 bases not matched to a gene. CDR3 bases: TGCGCCAGCAGCTTTCAGGGGGCTACCGGGGAGCTGTTTTTT. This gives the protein CASSFQGATGELFF.

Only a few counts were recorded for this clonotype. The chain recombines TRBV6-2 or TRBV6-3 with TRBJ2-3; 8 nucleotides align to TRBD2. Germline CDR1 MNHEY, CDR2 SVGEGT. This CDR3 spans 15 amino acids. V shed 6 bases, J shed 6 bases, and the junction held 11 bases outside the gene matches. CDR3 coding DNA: TGTGCCAGCAGGGACCCCGGGACTAGTAGGGATACGCAGTATTTT. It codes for CASRDPGTSRDTQYF.

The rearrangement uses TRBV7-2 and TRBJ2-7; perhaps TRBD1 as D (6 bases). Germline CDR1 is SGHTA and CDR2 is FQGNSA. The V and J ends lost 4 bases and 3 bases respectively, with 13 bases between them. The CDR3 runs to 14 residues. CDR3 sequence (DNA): TGTGCCAGCAGCTCAGACAGGTACATCTACGAGCAGTACTTC. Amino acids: CASSSDRYIYEQYF.